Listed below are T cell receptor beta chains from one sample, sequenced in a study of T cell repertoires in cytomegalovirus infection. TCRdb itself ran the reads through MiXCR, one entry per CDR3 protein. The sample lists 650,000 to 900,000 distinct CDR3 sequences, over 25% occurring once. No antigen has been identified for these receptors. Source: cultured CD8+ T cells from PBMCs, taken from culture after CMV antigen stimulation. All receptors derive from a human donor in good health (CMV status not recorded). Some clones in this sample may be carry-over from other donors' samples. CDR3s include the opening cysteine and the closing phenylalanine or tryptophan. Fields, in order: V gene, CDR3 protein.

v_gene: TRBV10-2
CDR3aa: CASSKSGGEETQYF

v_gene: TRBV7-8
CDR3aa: CASSLEGRAGALNYGYTF

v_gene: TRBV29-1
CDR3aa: CSVEGGANVLTF

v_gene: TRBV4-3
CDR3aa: CASSQVVAVIDGYTF

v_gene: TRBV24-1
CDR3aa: CATSDCQGYGNTIYF

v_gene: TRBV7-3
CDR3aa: CASSSNTGGGTDTQYF

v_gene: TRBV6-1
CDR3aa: CASSEDKNTEAFF

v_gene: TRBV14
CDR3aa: CASSQVTSGANNEQFF

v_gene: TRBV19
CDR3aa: CASSIPPGTVDGYTF

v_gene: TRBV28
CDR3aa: CASSLGGASTSTDTQYF

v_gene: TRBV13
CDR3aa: CANSQAGRYGYTF

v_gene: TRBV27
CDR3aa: CASSFSDGYSPLHF

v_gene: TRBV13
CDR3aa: CASSSGNTNEKLFF

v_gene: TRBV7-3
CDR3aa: CASSLTGQSGGNTIYF

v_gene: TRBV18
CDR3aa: CASSPQVGMNTEAFF

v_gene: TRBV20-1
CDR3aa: CSAWWAGTGYSNQPQHF

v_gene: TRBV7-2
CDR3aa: CASSLPGQRDEQYF

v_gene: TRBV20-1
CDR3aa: CSALDSLGSNQPQHF

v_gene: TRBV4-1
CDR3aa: CASSQAGTSSYNEQFF

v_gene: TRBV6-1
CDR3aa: CASREDSWETQYF

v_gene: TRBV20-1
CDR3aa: CSARSQWGAYGYTF

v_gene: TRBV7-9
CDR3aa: CASSDKSGVSEAFF

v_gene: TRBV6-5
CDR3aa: CASSQGRTLTMGYTF

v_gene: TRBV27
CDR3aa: CASSWAQGWPPLHF

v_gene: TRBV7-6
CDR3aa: CASSLGGARAGEETQYF

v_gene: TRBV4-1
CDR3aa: CASSQTFYGGSYGYTF

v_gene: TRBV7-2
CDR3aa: CASSLSPLRGRDSYGYTF

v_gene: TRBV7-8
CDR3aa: CASSPGLAGDPTDTQYF

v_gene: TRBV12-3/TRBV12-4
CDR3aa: CASSPRVEEAFF

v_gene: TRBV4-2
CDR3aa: CASSHAQGKDTEAFF

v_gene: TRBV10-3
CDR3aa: CATTLGGLAGGSNTGELFF

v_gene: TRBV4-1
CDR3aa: CASSQVLAGQETQYF